The 18 T cell receptor beta chains below all came from one sample that was sequenced in a study of radiotherapy plus CTLA-4 blockade in lung cancer. Assay used: immunoSEQ multiplex PCR; TCRdb lists only in-frame clones, some missing. The sample holds 48,000 or so clones; around four fifths are singletons and the top ten take around 4.8%. The sample in question was peripheral blood, obtained from a patient treated with radiotherapy plus ipilimumab. The source is a human donor with non-small cell lung cancer whose response to radiotherapy plus ipilimumab could not be evaluated.

The genes are TRBV18 and TRBJ2-7; 8 nucleotides agree with TRBD1. Germline V CDR1 and CDR2: KGHSH, LQKENI. Trimming removed 3 bases from V and 6 bases from J; junction bases left unmatched: 16. The CDR3 is made up of 17 amino acids. The CDR3 region is CASSPALGQGRPSEQYF. The CDR3, as DNA: TGTGCCAGCTCACCCGCATTAGGACAGGGAAGACCGAGCGAGCAGTACTTC.

Remarks on this clone: Mismatch with germline at one junction end may stem from a read error. This chain links TRBV5-8 with TRBJ2-3; weak D call: TRBD1 (6 bases). From germline, CDR1 is SGHTS and CDR2 YDEGEE. The CDR3 sequence is 14 residues long. The CDR3 sequence is CACRGRGTTDTQYF. Written as DNA, the CDR3 is TGTGCCTGCAGGGGCAGGGGAACGACAGATACGCAGTATTTT. The full variable domain, rest sourced from reference TRBV5-8 and TRBJ2-3, is EAGVTQSPTHLIKTRGQQATLRCSPISGHTSVYWYQQALGLGLQFLLWYDEGEERNRGNFPPRFSGRQFPNYSSELNVNALELEDSALYLCACRGRGTTDTQYFGPGTRLTVL.

The chain carries TRBV5-6 and TRBJ2-3; no reliable D call. Between the trimmed V and J ends, which lost 0 bases and 5 bases, there was a span of 7 bases. Germline V CDR1 and CDR2: SGHDT, YYEEEE. The CDR3 is 13 amino acids. The CDR3 is CASSLAPKDTQYF. Here the CDR3 DNA reads TGTGCCAGCAGCTTGGCCCCTAAAGATACGCAGTATTTT.

This clone was seen a few times. V is TRBV9 and J is TRBJ2-1; D gene uncertain. Per germline, CDR1 SGDLS and CDR2 YYNGEE. This CDR3 contains 12 residues. Deletions cut 0 bases from V and 14 bases from J, with 12 bases between. In DNA form, the CDR3 reads TGTGCCAGCAGCGTAGAAGAGGTCTGTAAGTTCTTC. Its translation: CASSVEEVCKFF.

The V call is TRBV2, the J call TRBJ2-7; D is unresolved. Germline-derived CDR1 and CDR2 are SNHLY and FYNNEI. The V and J ends lost 3 bases and 6 bases respectively, with 9 bases between them. The CDR3 is 12 residues long. The CDR3 is CASSDRLGEQYF. Here the CDR3 DNA reads TGTGCCAGCAGTGACAGACTGGGCGAGCAGTACTTC.

The rearrangement uses TRBV7-3 and TRBJ2-3; no reliable D call. Looked up from germline, CDR1 is SGHTA and CDR2 is FQGTGA. Trimming stripped 2 bases from V and 2 bases from J, with 8 bases between. The CDR3 sequence is 14 residues long. CDR3 nucleotides: TGTGCCAGCAGCTTATTCGGTACCACAGATACGCAGTATTTT. This encodes CASSLFGTTDTQYF.

The gene calls are TRBV7-2 and TRBJ2-1, with TRBD2 matching 10 bases. The trim removed 1 base at V and 3 bases at J, leaving 6 bases unmatched. The V gene's germline CDR1 is SGHTA and CDR2 FQGNSA. The CDR3 runs 17 residues. The CDR3 DNA sequence: TGTGCCAGCAGCTTAGGTAGCGGGAGGAACCACTACAATGAGCAGTTCTTC. Amino acids: CASSLGSGRNHYNEQFF.

The V call is TRBV28, the J call TRBJ1-5; tentatively, D is TRBD1 (5 bases). Germline V gene sequence: CDR1 MDHEN, CDR2 SYDVKM. The CDR3 runs 12 residues. Trimming pared 5 bases from V and 11 bases from J, leaving 13 bases between. The CDR3 sequence is CASSLRALAQHF. CDR3 DNA sequence: TGTGCCAGCAGTCTCAGGGCCCTGGCCCAGCATTTT.

The J gene is TRBJ2-4, the V gene TRBV28, with a weak D call TRBD1 (5 bases). Per germline, CDR1 MDHEN and CDR2 SYDVKM. V was cut by 3 bases and J by 0 bases, with 12 bases left in between. This CDR3 spans 16 amino acids. CDR3 in DNA: TGTGCCAGCAGTTTCTTGGGGCGAATAGCCAAAAACATTCAGTACTTC. Residues: CASSFLGRIAKNIQYF.

The genes are TRBV7-9 and TRBJ2-1; 7 nucleotides match TRBD2. The CDR3 runs to 15 residues. Germline V gene data show CDR1 as SEHNR and CDR2 as FQNEAQ (reference sequence). The V and J ends lost 5 bases and 5 bases, in that order; junction bases with no gene match: 9. Here the CDR3 reads CASSPRPRGDNEQFF. CDR3 in DNA: TGTGCCAGCAGCCCCCGGCCTCGGGGGGACAATGAGCAGTTCTTC.

This clone was picked up a small number of times. The chain couples TRBV27 to TRBJ1-5; D gene uncertain. The CDR3 has 14 amino acids. Trimming left V 5 bases short and J 3 bases short, with 11 bases between. Per the germline V gene, CDR1 is MNHEY and CDR2 is SMNVEV (reference sequence). CDR3 bases: TGTGCCAGCAGTGACGGGGTTAACAATCAGCCCCAGCATTTT. Amino acid sequence: CASSDGVNNQPQHF.

The chain carries TRBV4-2 and TRBJ2-3; 8 bases map to TRBD2. Germline V gene sequence: CDR1 LGHNA, CDR2 YNFKEQ. The CDR3 spans 15 residues. V dropped 4 bases and J dropped 3; count of bases not matched to a gene: 6. The CDR3 sequence: CASSPGAGVTDTQYF. Here the CDR3 DNA reads TGTGCCAGCAGCCCTGGAGCGGGAGTAACAGATACGCAGTATTTT.

The chain links TRBV2 to TRBJ2-7; TRBD2 might be the D (5 bases). The V gene lost 4 bases and the J gene lost 7 bases, with 14 bases spanning the gap. This CDR3 has 13 residues. Germline V gene data show CDR1 as SNHLY and CDR2 as FYNNEI. CDR3 sequence reads: CASSGGVAWEQYF. The CDR3 region has the DNA TGTGCCAGCAGTGGTGGGGTAGCGTGGGAGCAGTACTTC.

This clone was observed once. The genes are TRBV5-1 and TRBJ1-2; D unclear. V shed 0 bases and J shed 1 base, with 7 bases lying between them. There are 14 residues in the CDR3. Germline-derived CDR1 and CDR2 are SGHRS and YFSETQ. The DNA for the CDR3 is TGCGCCAGCAGCTTGGATCAGAATAACTATGGCTACACCTTC. It encodes CASSLDQNNYGYTF.

V gene TRBV30 combines with J gene TRBJ2-7; 8 bases align to TRBD2. V lost 5 bases, J lost 2 bases, and 17 bases stayed unmatched. Germline assignment: CDR1 GTSNPN and CDR2 SVGIG (reference sequence). The length of the CDR3 is 17 residues. The CDR3 sequence: CAWAGGQGRAGPYEQYF. The CDR3 nucleotides read TGTGCCTGGGCGGGAGGTCAAGGGCGAGCCGGACCCTACGAGCAGTACTTC.

This chain links TRBV7-9 with TRBJ2-3; maybe TRBD2 (5 bases). The germline CDR1 and CDR2 sequences are SEHNR and FQNEAQ (reference sequence). CDR3 length: 12 amino acids. V dropped 2 bases and J dropped 13 bases, with 13 bases sitting between them. In nucleotides, the CDR3 is TGTGCCAGCAGCTTAACGGCGGAGGTAAAGTATTTT. This encodes CASSLTAEVKYF.

The rearrangement joins TRBV19 to TRBJ2-2; TRBD1 aligns across 8 bases. Losses at the gene ends were 3 bases for V and 4 bases for J; bases not matched to a gene: 4. Germline V CDR1 and CDR2: LNHDA, SQIVND (reference sequence). This CDR3 region has 15 residues. The CDR3 sequence is CASSMGQALTGELFF. The CDR3 nucleotides are TGTGCCAGTAGTATGGGACAGGCCCTCACCGGGGAGCTGTTTTTT.

This clone was picked up a small number of times. The chain links TRBV11-2 to TRBJ1-2, with unresolved D. The germline CDR1 and CDR2 sequences are SGHAT and FQNNGV. V lost 4 bases and J 5 bases, leaving 17 bases between the germline ends. The length of the CDR3 is 15 residues. The chain's CDR3 is CASSSLREFLYGYTF. CDR3 in DNA: TGTGCCAGCAGCTCGCTCCGGGAATTCCTGTATGGCTACACCTTC.